This paragraph covers one TCR beta chain sequence. Its specificity is unknown. Assay: immunoSEQ multiplex PCR; the TCRdb copy retains only in-frame clones and omits some. This sample has about 110,000 clones, with roughly 90% found just once. The CDR3 runs to 18 residues. The V segment lost 2 bases and the J segment 3 bases; nucleotides outside the gene matches: 9. Germline V lookup: CDR1 MNHEY, CDR2 SMNVEV (reference sequence). This sample was included in a study of cytomegalovirus exposure and HLA in healthy donors. Study details: The same platform was used for the 100 to 150 validation repertoires and the approximately 670 first-cohort repertoires, a later analysis reported.

Whole-study results and caveats: Cytomegalovirus-associated status was assigned to approximately 160 TCR beta chains. The finding came from a later analysis; first-cohort TCR clusters tended to co-occur in the approximately 120 validation repertoires.

The validation cohort, a group of 100 to 150 subjects, included the donors and was separate from the roughly 600-subject first cohort. The rearrangement uses TRBV27 and TRBJ2-6; 8 nucleotides line up with TRBD1. The receptor was derived from a woman under 30 in good health and CMV-seronegative. Sequencing was done on a sample of PBMCs. CDR3 sequence: CASSLEYRGFDGANVLTF. The DNA for the CDR3 is TGTGCCAGCAGTTTAGAGTACAGGGGGTTCGATGGGGCCAACGTCCTGACTTTC.